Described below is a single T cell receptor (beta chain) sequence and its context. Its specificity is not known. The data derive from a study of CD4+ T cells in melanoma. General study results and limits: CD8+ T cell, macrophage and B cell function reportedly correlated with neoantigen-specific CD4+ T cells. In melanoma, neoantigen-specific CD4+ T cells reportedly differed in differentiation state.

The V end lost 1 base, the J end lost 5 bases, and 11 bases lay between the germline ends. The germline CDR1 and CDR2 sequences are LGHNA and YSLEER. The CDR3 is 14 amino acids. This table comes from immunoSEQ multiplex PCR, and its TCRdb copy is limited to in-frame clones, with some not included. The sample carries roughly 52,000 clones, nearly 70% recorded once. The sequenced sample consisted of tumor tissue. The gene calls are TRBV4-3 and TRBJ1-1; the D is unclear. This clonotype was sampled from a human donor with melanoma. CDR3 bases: TGCGCCAGCAGCCAAGCCTTTTTGGGGACTGAAGCTTTCTTT. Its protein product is CASSQAFLGTEAFF.